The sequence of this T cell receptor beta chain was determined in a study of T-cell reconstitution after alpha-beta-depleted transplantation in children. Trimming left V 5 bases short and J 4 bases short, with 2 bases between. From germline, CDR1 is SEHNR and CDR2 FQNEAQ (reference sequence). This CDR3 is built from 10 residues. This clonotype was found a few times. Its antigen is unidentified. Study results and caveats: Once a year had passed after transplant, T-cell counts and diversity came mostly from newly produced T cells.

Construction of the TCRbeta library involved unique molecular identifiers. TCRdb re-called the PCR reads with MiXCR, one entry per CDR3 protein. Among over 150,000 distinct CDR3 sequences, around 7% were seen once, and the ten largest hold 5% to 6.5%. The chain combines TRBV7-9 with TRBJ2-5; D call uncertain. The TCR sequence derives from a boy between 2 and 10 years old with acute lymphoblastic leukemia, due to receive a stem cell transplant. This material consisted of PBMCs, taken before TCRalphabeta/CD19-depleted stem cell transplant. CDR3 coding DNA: TGTGCCAGCAGCGCAGAGACCCAGTACTTC. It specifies CASSAETQYF. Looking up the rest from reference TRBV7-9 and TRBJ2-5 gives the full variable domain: DTGVSQNPRHKITKRGQNVTFRCDPISEHNRLYWYRQTLGQGPEFLTYFQNEAQLEKSRLLSDRFSAERPKGSFSTLEIQRTEQGDSAMYLCASSAETQYFGPGTRLLVL.